This paragraph reports one T cell receptor beta chain. Its matching antigen is unknown. Thawed PBMCs underwent magnetic negative selection for CD4+ T cells. Trimming took 1 base from V and 5 from J, leaving 11 bases between them. Per the germline V gene, CDR1 is MNHNS and CDR2 is SASEGT. This CDR3 is built from 15 residues. The sample is drawn from a study of untreated major depressive disorder. The assay was immunoSEQ multiplex PCR, and TCRdb's table has in-frame clones only and misses some. The sample holds fewer than 25,000 clones, 70% to 90% seen once. General study findings and limits: Depressed patients' CD4+ T cells carried increased TRBV05-01 (Vbeta 5.1) usage versus control CD4+ T cells. The sequencing tests were limited to three preselected Vbeta families. Sequencing showed nonsignificant TRBV25-01 and TRBV02-01 differences matching flow cytometry.

This sequence originates from a woman younger than 45 in good health. The specimen sequenced was CD4+ T cells from PBMCs. This rearrangement joins TRBV6-1 to TRBJ2-2; unclear D gene. In DNA, the CDR3 is TGTGCCAGCAGTGAAGGTGGGCGTGGGACCGGGGAGCTGTTTTTT. Its protein is CASSEGGRGTGELFF.